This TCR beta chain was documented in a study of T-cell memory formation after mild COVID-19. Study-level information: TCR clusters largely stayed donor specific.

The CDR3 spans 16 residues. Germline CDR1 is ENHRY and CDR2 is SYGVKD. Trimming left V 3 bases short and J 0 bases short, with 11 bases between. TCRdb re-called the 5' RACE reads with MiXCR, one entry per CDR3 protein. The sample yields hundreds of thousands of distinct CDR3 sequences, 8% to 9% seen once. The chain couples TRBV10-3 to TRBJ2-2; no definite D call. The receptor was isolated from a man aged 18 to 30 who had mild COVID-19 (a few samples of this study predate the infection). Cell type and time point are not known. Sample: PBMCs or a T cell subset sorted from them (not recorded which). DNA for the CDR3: TGTGCCATCAGTGATTTGGTCGGAGCGAACACCGGGGAGCTGTTTTTT. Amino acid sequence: CAISDLVGANTGELFF.